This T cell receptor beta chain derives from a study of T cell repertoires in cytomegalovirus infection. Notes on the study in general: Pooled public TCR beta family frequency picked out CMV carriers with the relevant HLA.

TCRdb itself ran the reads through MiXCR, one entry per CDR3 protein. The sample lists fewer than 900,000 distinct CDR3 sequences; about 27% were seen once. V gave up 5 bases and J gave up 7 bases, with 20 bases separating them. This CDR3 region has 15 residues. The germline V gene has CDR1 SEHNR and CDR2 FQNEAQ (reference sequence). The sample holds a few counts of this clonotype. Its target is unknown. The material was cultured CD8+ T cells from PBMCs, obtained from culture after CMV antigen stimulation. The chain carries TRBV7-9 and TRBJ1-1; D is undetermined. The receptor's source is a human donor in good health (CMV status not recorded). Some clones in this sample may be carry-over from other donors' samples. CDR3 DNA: TGTGCCAGCAGCCAACGCCTGAACATACAAATTGAAGCTTTCTTT. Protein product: CASSQRLNIQIEAFF.